The present T cell receptor beta chain was sequenced within a study of cytomegalovirus exposure and HLA in healthy donors. About this clone itself: The antigen is unknown.

The germline V gene encodes CDR1 MDHEN and CDR2 SYDVKM. This CDR3 contains 14 residues. Trimming at V came to 6 bases and at J to 3 bases, leaving 4 bases not matched to a gene. Study-wide results and caveats: Sequencing probably produced one cluster of sequence variants that were highly shared.

The PCR used 60 Vbeta and 13 Jbeta primers. Profiling relied on immunoSEQ multiplex PCR, and the TCRdb table lists in-frame clones only, not all of them. Among 130,000 to 150,000 clones listed, more than 60% were seen once. This chain connects TRBV28 to TRBJ2-2; 7 nucleotides agree with TRBD1. The origin of this receptor is a male donor in good health and CMV-seronegative. Sequencing was done on a sample of PBMCs. The CDR3 here is CASSFTGDTGELFF. The CDR3 coding sequence is TGTGCCAGCAGCTTTACAGGGGACACCGGGGAGCTGTTTTTT.